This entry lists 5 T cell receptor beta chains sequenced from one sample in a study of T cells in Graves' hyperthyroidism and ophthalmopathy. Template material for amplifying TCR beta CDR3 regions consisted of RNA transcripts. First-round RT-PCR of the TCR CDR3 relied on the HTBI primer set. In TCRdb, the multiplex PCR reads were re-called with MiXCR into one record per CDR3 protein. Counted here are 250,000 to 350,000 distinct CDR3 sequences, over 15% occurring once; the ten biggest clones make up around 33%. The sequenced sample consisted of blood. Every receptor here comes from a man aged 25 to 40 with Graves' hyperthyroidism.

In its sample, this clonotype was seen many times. The DNA of the CDR3 is TGTGCCAGCAGACCCGAACTAGCGGGAGGTGAGACCCAGTACTTC. Translated, it gives CASRPELAGGETQYF. The chain combines TRBV28 with TRBJ2-5; TRBD2 agrees at 12 bases. The junction had 7 bases not matched to a gene; V was cut back by 6 bases and J by 5 bases. Germline V gene data show CDR1 as MDHEN and CDR2 as SYDVKM. CDR3 length: 15 amino acids.

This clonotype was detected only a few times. The CDR3 protein is CASSGKVSTDTQYF. CDR3 DNA: TGCGCCAGCAGTGGAAAAGTTAGCACAGATACGCAGTATTTT. The chain is built from TRBV5-1 and TRBJ2-3; no firm D call. In germline, CDR1 is SGHRS, CDR2 YFSETQ. This CDR3 has 14 amino acids. The V and J ends lost 5 bases and 0 bases respectively, with 10 bases between them.

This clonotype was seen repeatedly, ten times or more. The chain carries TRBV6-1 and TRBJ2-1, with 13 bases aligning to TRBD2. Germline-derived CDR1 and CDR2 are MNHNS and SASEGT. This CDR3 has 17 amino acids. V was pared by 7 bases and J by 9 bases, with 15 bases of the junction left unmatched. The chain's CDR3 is CASTLASGLAGVGEQFF. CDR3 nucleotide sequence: TGTGCCAGCACTCTCGCGTCAGGACTAGCGGGAGTCGGTGAGCAGTTCTTC.

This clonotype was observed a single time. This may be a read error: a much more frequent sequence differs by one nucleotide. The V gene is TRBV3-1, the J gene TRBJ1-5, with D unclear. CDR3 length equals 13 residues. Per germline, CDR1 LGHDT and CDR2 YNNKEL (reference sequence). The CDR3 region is CASGQDQSQPQHF. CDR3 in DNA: TGTGCCAGCGGCCAAGATCAATCGCAGCCCCAGCATTTT.

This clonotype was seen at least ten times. In DNA form, the CDR3 reads TGTGCCAGCAGCCCCCTTAGGAGCGGGGGACCCTACGAGCAGTACTTC. This encodes CASSPLRSGGPYEQYF. The chain joins TRBV3-1 to TRBJ2-7; 8 bases are shared with TRBD2. The germline gives CDR1 LGHDT, CDR2 YNNKEL (reference sequence). CDR3 length: 16 residues. With V trimmed by 4 bases and J by 2 bases, 10 bases remained unmatched.